This record looks at one T cell receptor (beta chain) sequence and its context. TCRdb's table, derived via immunoSEQ multiplex PCR, lists solely in-frame clones and lacks some. The table lists nearly 50,000 clones, about 88% of them singletons. These data belong to a study of blood T cell repertoires in COVID-19. Across the whole study: The study drew acute and convalescent COVID-19 samples from the United States, Italy and Spain. The analysed material was cDNA or gDNA that came from T cells, B-cell-depleted T cells, or PBMCs.

Germline CDR1 and CDR2: MNHEY and SVGAGI. Trimming stripped 5 bases from V and 5 bases from J, with 13 bases between. The CDR3 is made up of 15 amino acids. The sequenced material came from peripheral blood. This sequence was found in a man between 35 and 55 years old with active COVID-19. The V and J genes are TRBV6-5 and TRBJ1-6; a possible D gene is TRBD1 (6 bases). This CDR3 reads CASSRAGENNSPLHF. CDR3 DNA sequence: TGTGCCAGCAGTAGGGCAGGGGAAAATAATTCACCCCTCCACTTT.